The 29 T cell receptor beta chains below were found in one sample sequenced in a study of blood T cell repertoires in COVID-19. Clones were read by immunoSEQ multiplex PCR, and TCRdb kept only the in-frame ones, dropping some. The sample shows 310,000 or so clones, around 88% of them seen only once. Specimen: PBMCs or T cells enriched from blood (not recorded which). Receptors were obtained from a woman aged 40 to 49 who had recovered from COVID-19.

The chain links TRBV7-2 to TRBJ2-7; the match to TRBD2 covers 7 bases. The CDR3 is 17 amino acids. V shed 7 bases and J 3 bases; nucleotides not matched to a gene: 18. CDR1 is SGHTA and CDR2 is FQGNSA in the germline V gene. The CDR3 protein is CASTPGGWEALGYEQYF. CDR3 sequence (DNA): TGTGCCAGCACCCCCGGGGGGTGGGAGGCCCTTGGCTACGAGCAGTACTTC.

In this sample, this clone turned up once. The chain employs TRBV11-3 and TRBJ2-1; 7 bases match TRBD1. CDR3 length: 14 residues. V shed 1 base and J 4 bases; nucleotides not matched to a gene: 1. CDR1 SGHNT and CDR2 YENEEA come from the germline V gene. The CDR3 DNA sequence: TGTGCCAGCAGCTTAGCGACAGGGTACAATGAGCAGTTCTTC. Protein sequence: CASSLATGYNEQFF.

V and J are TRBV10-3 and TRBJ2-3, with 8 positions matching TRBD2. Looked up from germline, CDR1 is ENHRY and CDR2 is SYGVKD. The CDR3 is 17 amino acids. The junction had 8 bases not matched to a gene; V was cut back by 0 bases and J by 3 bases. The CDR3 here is CAISESLPGGPTDTQYF. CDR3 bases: TGTGCCATCAGTGAGTCTTTGCCGGGAGGGCCAACAGATACGCAGTATTTT.

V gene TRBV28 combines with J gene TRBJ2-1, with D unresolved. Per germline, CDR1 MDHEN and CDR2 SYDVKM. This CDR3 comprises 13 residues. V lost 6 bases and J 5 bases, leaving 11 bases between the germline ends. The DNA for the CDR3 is TGTGCCAGCAGGGTGGAGAGGAACAATGAGCAGTTCTTC. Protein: CASRVERNNEQFF.

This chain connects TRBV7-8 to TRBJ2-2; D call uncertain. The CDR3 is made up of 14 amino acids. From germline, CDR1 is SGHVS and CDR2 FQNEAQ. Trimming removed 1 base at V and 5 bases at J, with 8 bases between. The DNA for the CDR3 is TGTGCCAGCAGCTTAGAACTTCGGACCGGGGAGCTGTTTTTT. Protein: CASSLELRTGELFF.

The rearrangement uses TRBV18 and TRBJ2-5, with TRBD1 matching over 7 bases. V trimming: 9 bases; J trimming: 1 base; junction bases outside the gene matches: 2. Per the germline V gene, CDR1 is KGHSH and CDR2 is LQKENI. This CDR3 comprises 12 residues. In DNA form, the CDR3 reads TGTGCCAGTACAGGGGCCCAAGAGACCCAGTACTTC. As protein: CASTGAQETQYF. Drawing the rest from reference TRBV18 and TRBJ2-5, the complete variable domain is NAGVMQNPRHLVRRRGQEARLRCSPMKGHSHVYWYRQLPEEGLKFMVYLQKENIIDESGMPKERFSAEFPKEGPSILRIQQVVRGDSAAYFCASTGAQETQYFGPGTRLLVL.

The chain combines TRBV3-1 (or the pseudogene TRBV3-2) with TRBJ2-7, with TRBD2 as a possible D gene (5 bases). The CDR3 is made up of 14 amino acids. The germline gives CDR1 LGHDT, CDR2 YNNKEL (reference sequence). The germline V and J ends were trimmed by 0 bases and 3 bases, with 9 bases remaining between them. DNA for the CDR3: TGTGCCAGCAGCCAAGATAGACTACTCTACGAGCAGTACTTC. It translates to CASSQDRLLYEQYF.

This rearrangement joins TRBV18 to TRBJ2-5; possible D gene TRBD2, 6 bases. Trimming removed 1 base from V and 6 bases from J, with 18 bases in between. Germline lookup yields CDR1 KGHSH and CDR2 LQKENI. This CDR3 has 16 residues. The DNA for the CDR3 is TGTGCCAGCTCACCACAGCCGCGGGACTGGAGGAAGACCCAGTACTTC. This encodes CASSPQPRDWRKTQYF.

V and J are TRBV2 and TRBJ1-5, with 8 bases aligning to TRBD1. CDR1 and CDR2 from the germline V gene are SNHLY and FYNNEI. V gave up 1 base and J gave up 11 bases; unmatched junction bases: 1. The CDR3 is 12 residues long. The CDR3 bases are TGTGCCAGCAGTGAAGACAGGGGGGCCCAGCATTTT. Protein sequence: CASSEDRGAQHF.

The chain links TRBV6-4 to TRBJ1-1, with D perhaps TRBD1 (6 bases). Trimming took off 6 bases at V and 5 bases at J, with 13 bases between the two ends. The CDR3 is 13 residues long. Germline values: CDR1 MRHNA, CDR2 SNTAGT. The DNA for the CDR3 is TGTGCCAGCAGGCAACAGGGTTGGACTGAAGCTTTCTTT. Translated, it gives CASRQQGWTEAFF.

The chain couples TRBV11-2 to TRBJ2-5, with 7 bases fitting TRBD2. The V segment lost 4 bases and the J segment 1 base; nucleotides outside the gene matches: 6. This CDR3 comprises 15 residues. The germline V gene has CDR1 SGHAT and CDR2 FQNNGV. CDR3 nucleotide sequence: TGTGCCAGCAGCTGGAGGGGCGGGAGCCAAGAGACCCAGTACTTC. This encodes CASSWRGGSQETQYF. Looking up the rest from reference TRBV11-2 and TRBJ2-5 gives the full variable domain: EAGVAQSPRYKIIEKRQSVAFWCNPISGHATLYWYQQILGQGPKLLIQFQNNGVVDDSQLPKDRFSAERLKGVDSTLKIQPAKLEDSAVYLCASSWRGGSQETQYFGPGTRLLVL.

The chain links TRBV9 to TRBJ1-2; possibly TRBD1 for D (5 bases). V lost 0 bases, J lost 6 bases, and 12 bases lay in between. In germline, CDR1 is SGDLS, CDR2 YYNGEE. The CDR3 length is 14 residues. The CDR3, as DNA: TGTGCCAGCAGCGTAGGGGGCGTTTTGGATGGCTACACCTTC. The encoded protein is CASSVGGVLDGYTF.

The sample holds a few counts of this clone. CDR3 nucleotide sequence: TGTGCCAGCAGTGAAGCGCTCACTTGGAGGGAGCAGTACTTC. As protein: CASSEALTWREQYF. V is TRBV2 and J is TRBJ2-7, with TRBD2 as a possible D gene (5 bases). The CDR3 runs to 14 residues. Deletions cut 0 bases from V and 7 bases from J, with 13 bases between. The germline V gene has CDR1 SNHLY and CDR2 FYNNEI.

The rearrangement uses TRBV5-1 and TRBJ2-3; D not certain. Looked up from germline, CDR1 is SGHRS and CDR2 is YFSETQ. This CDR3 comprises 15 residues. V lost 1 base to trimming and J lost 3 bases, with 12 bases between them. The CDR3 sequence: CASSLLGGVTDTQYF. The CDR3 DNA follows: TGCGCCAGCAGCTTGTTAGGTGGAGTTACAGATACGCAGTATTTT.

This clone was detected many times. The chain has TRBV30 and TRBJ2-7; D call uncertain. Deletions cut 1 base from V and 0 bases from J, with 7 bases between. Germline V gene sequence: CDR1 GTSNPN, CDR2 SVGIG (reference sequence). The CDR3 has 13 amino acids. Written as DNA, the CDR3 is TGTGCCTGGAGTGATGGAGCCTCCTACGAGCAGTACTTC. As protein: CAWSDGASYEQYF.

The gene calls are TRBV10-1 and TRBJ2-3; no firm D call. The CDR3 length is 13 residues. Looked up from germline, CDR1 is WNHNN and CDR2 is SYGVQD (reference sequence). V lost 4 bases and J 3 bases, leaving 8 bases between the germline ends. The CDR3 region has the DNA TGCGCCAGCAGTGCAGTCAGAACAGATACGCAGTATTTT. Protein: CASSAVRTDTQYF.

CDR3 bases: TGTGCCAGCTCACCAGACAGACCCCCTTACGAGCAGTACTTC. Translated: CASSPDRPPYEQYF. The rearrangement joins TRBV18 to TRBJ2-7; D might be TRBD1 (5 bases). Germline-derived CDR1 and CDR2 are KGHSH and LQKENI. The V gene lost 2 bases and the J gene lost 4 bases, with 12 bases spanning the gap. The CDR3 length is 14 residues.

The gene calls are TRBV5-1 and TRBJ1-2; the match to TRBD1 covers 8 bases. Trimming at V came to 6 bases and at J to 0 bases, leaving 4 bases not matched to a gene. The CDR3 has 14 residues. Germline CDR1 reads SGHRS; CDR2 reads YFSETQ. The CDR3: CASMDREANYGYTF. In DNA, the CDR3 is TGCGCCAGCATGGACAGGGAAGCTAACTATGGCTACACCTTC.

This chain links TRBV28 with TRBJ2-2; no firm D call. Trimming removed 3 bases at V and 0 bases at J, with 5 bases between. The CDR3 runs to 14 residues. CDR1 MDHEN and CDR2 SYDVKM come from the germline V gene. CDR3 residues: CASSFWPNTGELFF. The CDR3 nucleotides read TGTGCCAGCAGTTTTTGGCCGAACACCGGGGAGCTGTTTTTT. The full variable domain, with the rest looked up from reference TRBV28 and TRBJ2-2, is DVKVTQSSRYLVKRTGEKVFLECVQDMDHENMFWYRQDPGLGLRLIYFSYDVKMKEKGDIPEGYSVSREKKERFSLILESASTNQTSMYLCASSFWPNTGELFFGEGSRLTVL.

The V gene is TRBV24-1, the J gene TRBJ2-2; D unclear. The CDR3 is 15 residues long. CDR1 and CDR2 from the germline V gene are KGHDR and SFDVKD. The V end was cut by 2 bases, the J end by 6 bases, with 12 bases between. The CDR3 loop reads CATSDSRNQAGELFF. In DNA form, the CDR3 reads TGTGCCACCAGTGATTCCCGGAACCAGGCCGGGGAGCTGTTTTTT.

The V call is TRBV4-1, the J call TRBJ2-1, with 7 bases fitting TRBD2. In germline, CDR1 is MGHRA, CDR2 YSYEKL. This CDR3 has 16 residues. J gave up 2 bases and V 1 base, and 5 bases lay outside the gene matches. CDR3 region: CASSQASGTTYNEQFF. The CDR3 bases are TGCGCCAGCAGCCAAGCTAGCGGAACGACCTACAATGAGCAGTTCTTC.

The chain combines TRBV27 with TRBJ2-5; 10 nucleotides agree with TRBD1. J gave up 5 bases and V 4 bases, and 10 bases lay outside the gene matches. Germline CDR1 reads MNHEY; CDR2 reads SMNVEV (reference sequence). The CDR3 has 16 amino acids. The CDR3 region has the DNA TGTGCCAGCAGTTCACACCGGGACAGGGGAACGGAGACCCAGTACTTC. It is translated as CASSSHRDRGTETQYF.

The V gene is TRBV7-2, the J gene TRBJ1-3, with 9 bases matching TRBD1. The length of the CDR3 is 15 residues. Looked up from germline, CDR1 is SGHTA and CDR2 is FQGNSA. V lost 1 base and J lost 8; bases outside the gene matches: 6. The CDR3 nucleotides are TGTGCCAGCAGCTTAGAATTGGGACAGGGTCACACCATATATTTT. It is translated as CASSLELGQGHTIYF.

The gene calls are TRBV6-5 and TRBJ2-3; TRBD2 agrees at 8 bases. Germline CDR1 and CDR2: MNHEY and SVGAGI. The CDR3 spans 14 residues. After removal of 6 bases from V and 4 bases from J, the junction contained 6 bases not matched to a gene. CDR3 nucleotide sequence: TGTGCCAGCAGGAGCGGGAGAACAGCAGATACGCAGTATTTT. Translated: CASRSGRTADTQYF.

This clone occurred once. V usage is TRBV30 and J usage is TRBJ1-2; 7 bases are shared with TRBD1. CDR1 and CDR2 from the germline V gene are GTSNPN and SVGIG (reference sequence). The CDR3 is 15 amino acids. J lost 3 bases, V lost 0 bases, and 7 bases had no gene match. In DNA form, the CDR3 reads TGTGCCTGGAGTGTACCCCGGGACAGTCACTATGGCTACACCTTC. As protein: CAWSVPRDSHYGYTF. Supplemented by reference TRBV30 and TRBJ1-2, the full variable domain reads SQTIHQWPATLVQPVGSPLSLECTVEGTSNPNLYWYRQAAGRGLQLLFYSVGIGQISSEVPQNLSASRPQDRQFILSSKKLLLSDSGFYLCAWSVPRDSHYGYTFGSGTRLTVV.

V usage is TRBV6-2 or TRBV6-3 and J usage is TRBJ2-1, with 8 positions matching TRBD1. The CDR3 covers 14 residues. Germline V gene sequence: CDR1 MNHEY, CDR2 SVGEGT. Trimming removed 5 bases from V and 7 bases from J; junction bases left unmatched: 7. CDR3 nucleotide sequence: TGTGCCAGCAGTCCCGGGACAGGAGTAAATGAGCAGTTCTTC. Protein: CASSPGTGVNEQFF.

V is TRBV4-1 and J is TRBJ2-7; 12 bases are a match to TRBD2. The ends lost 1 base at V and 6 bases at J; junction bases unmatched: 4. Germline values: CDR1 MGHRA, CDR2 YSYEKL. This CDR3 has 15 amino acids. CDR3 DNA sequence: TGCGCCAGCAGCCAAGGGGGACTAGCGGGCGGCGAGCAGTACTTC. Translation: CASSQGGLAGGEQYF.

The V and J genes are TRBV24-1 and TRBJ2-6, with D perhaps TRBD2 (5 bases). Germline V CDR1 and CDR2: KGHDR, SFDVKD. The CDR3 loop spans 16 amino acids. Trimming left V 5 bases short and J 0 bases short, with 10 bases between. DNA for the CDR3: TGTGCCACCAGTGGTCGAGGGATCTCTGGGGCCAACGTCCTGACTTTC. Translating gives CATSGRGISGANVLTF.

The CDR3 is CASSQEGTSAYEQYF. CDR3 in DNA: TGTGCCAGCAGCCAAGAGGGGACTAGCGCGTACGAGCAGTACTTC. The rearrangement joins TRBV7-9 to TRBJ2-7; 10 bases align to TRBD2. There are 15 residues in the CDR3. Germline V lookup: CDR1 SEHNR, CDR2 FQNEAQ (reference sequence). Trimming cost V 5 bases and J 4 bases; bases outside gene matches: 8.